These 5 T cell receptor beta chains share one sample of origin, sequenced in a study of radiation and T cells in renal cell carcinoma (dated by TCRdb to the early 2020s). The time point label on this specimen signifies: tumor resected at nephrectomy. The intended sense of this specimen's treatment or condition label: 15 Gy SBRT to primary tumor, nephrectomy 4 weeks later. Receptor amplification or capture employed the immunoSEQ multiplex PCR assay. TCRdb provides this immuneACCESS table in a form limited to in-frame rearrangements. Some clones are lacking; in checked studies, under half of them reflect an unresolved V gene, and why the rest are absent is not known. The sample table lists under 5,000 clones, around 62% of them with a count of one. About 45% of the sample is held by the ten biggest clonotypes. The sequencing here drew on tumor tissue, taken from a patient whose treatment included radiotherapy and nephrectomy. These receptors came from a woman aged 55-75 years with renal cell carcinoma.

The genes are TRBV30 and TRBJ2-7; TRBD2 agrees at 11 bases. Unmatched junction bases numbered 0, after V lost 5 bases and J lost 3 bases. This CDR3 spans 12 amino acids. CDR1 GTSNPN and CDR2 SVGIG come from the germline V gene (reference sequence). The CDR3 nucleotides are TGTGCCTGGGGGACTAGCGGCTACGAGCAGTACTTC. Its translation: CAWGTSGYEQYF.

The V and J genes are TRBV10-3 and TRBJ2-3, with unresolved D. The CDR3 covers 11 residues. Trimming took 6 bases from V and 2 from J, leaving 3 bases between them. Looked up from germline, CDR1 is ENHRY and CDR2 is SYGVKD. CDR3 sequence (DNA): TGTGCCATCAGCCACACAGATACGCAGTATTTT. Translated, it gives CAISHTDTQYF.

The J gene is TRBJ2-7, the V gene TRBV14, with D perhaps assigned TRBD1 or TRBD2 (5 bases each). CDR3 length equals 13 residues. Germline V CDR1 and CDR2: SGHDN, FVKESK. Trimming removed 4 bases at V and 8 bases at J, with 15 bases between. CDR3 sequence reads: CASSPPGLPKQYF. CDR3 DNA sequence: TGTGCCAGCAGCCCACCGGGGCTCCCCAAGCAGTACTTC. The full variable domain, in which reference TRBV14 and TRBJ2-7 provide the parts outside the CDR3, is EAGVTQFPSHSVIEKGQTVTLRCDPISGHDNLYWYRRVMGKEIKFLLHFVKESKQDESGMPNNRFLAERTGGTYSTLKVQPAELEDSGVYFCASSPPGLPKQYFGPGTRLTVT.

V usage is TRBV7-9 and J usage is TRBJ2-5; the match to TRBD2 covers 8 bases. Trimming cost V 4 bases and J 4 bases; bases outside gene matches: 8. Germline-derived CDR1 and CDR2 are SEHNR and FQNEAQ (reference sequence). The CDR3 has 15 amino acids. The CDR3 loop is CASSYDSGSGETQYF. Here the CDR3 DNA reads TGTGCCAGCAGCTATGACAGCGGGAGTGGAGAGACCCAGTACTTC.

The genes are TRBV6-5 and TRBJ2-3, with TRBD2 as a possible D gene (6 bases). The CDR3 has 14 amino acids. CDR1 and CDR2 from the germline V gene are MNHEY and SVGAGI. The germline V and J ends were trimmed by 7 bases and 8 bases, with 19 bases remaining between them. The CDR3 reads CASISPSTRGTQYF. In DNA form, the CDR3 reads TGTGCCAGCATTTCCCCTTCGACGCGGGGTACGCAGTATTTT.